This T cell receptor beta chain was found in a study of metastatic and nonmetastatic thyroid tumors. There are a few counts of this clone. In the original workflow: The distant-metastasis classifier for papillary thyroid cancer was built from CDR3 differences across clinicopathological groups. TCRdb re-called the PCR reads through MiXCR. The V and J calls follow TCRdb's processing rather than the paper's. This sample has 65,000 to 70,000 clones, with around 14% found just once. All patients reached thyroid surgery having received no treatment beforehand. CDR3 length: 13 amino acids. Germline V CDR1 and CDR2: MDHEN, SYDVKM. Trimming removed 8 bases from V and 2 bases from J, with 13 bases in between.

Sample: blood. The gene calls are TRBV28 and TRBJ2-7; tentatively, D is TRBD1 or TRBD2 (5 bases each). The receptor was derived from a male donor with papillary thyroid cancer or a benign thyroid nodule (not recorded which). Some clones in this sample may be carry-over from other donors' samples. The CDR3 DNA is TGTGCCAGCTCGGGACCTCCGACCTACGAGCAGTACTTC. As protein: CASSGPPTYEQYF.